The next 20 T cell receptor beta chains were all read from a single sample in a study of Graves' ophthalmopathy and Graves' hyperthyroidism (dated by TCRdb to 2016 to 2019). TCRdb names Illumina HiSeq 2000 as the instrument used. For repertoire sequencing, the TCR beta CDR3 regions were amplified from RNA transcripts. The first round was an RT-PCR using HTBI primers with the Qiagen OneStep RT-PCR kit, and this first round was followed by a second-round multiplex PCR, then size selection and purification. Starting from the raw public reads, TCRdb applied fastp trimming at Q25, assembled clones with MiXCR and retained in-frame beta chains. CDR3 protein duplicates are merged, each entry listing the most common genes and DNA. For this sample the table gives roughly 350,000 distinct CDR3 sequences, of which approximately 18% were detected only once. The ten largest clones capture roughly 2.3% of the sample.

The sequenced material came from peripheral blood. The receptor source for this set is an adult woman with stable Graves' hyperthyroidism.

This clonotype was observed many times. This chain uses TRBV19 with TRBJ2-7; D may be TRBD1 (5 bases). CDR1 LNHDA and CDR2 SQIVND come from the germline V gene (reference sequence). The CDR3 length is 14 residues. Trimming pared 6 bases from V and 6 bases from J, leaving 18 bases between. The CDR3 DNA reads as TGTGCCAGTAGGCCTCAGGGTAATGCGTTCGAGCAGTACTTC. This codes for CASRPQGNAFEQYF.

In this sample, this clonotype turned up many times. The chain uses TRBV13 and TRBJ1-6; no definite D call. Trimming removed 2 bases from V and 8 bases from J, with 7 bases in between. Germline V gene lookup returns CDR1 PRHDT and CDR2 FYEKMQ (reference sequence). The CDR3 sequence is 13 residues long. The CDR3 reads CASSLHRDSPLHF. CDR3 in DNA: TGTGCCAGCAGCTTACACCGAGATTCACCCCTCCACTTT. The full variable domain, its missing parts supplied by reference TRBV13 and TRBJ1-6, is AAGVIQSPRHLIKEKRETATLKCYPIPRHDTVYWYQQGPGQDPQFLISFYEKMQSDKGSIPDRFSAQQFSDYHSELNMSSLELGDSALYFCASSLHRDSPLHFGNGTRLTVT.

Comment on this clonotype: Possible read error: a much larger clone is one base away. The gene calls are TRBV30 and TRBJ2-2; 7 bases fit TRBD1. The V gene's germline CDR1 is GTSNPN and CDR2 SVGIG (reference sequence). The CDR3 totals 15 residues. The CDR3 sequence is CAWGVVTGRPGELFF. The CDR3 DNA reads as TGTGCCTGGGGTGTAGTGACAGGGAGACCCGGGGAGCTGTTTTTT.

This clonotype was recorded many times. V usage is TRBV6-5 and J usage is TRBJ1-5; 8 nucleotides agree with TRBD1. Trimming took 7 bases from V and 3 from J; bases not matched to a gene: 14. The CDR3 is made up of 17 amino acids. The germline V gene encodes CDR1 MNHEY and CDR2 SVGAGI. The CDR3 region is CASTPRGQGFYNQPQHF. CDR3 coding DNA: TGTGCCAGCACCCCCCGAGGACAGGGATTTTACAATCAGCCCCAGCATTTT.

This clonotype was seen ten or more times. The V call is TRBV19, the J call TRBJ1-5; TRBD1 agrees at 7 bases. Germline trimming cut 3 bases from V and 2 bases from J; bases unmatched to any gene: 10. The CDR3 runs 17 residues. Germline-derived CDR1 and CDR2 are LNHDA and SQIVND (reference sequence). The CDR3 region is CASSILAGGFGNQPQHF. Here the CDR3 DNA reads TGTGCCAGTAGTATCTTGGCAGGGGGGTTTGGCAATCAGCCCCAGCATTTT.

This clonotype was detected ten times or more. V and J are TRBV12-3 or TRBV12-4 and TRBJ2-2, with no clear D. This CDR3 has 12 amino acids. Trimming cost V 5 bases and J 6 bases, with 7 bases left between them. CDR3 sequence: CASSTPPGELFF. For the CDR3, the DNA is TGTGCCAGCAGTACCCCCCCCGGGGAGCTGTTTTTT.

V is TRBV20-1 and J is TRBJ2-7, with 13 bases matching TRBD2. Trimming took 4 bases from V and 2 from J; bases not matched to a gene: 8. Germline CDR1 reads DFQATT; CDR2 reads SNEGSKA (reference sequence). The CDR3 extends over 16 amino acids. CDR3 region: CSATTTSGGPTYEQYF. CDR3 nucleotides: TGCAGTGCTACCACGACTAGCGGGGGGCCAACCTACGAGCAGTACTTC.

As concerns this clonotype: A read error may be the cause here, since a much bigger clone is one base away. The CDR3 end shows no conserved phenylalanine or tryptophan, and so a read error is likely. This rearrangement joins TRBV11-2 to TRBJ2-7; D is unclear. V gave up 5 bases and J gave up 4 bases, with 3 bases separating them. CDR3 length equals 10 residues. Germline assignment: CDR1 SGHAT and CDR2 FQNNGV. CDR3 sequence (DNA): TGTGCCAGCAGCATGTACGAGCAGTACTTG. Encoded protein: CASSMYEQYL.

This clonotype has ten or more counts. The chain is built from TRBV12-3 or TRBV12-4 and TRBJ2-7; no definite D call. The CDR3 sequence is 13 residues long. V lost 3 bases to trimming and J lost 2 bases, with 8 bases between them. The CDR3 bases are TGTGCCAGCAGTTTCCCAAATGCCTACGAGCAGTACTTC. Its protein is CASSFPNAYEQYF.

This clonotype was seen a handful of times. Being one base from a much bigger clone, this may be a read error. The genes are TRBV11-2 and TRBJ1-1, with TRBD1 as a possible D gene (5 bases). This CDR3 comprises 15 residues. The V gene's germline CDR1 is SGHAT and CDR2 FQNNGV. CDR3 residues: CASSPTAGYDTEACF. CDR3 in DNA: TGTGCCAGCAGCCCGACAGCCGGATATGACACTGAAGCTTGCTTT.

In its sample, this clonotype was seen many times. The CDR3 spells CASSWTSGTYEQYF. The CDR3 DNA follows: TGTGCCAGCAGTTGGACTAGCGGGACCTACGAGCAGTACTTC. V is TRBV6-2 or TRBV6-3 and J is TRBJ2-7; 12 bases match TRBD2. V lost 4 bases, J lost 2 bases, and 0 bases stayed unmatched. Per the germline V gene, CDR1 is MNHEY and CDR2 is SVGEGT. This CDR3 region has 14 residues.

J is TRBJ1-1 and V is TRBV5-1; possibly TRBD1 for D (6 bases). CDR3 length equals 15 residues. Trimming removed 4 bases at V and 1 base at J, with 14 bases between. Germline V gene lookup returns CDR1 SGHRS and CDR2 YFSETQ. Written as DNA, the CDR3 is TGCGCCAGCAGCGCTAAAGAAGGGGGGAACACTGAAGCTTTCTTT. It is translated as CASSAKEGGNTEAFF.

This clonotype was observed many times. The rearrangement joins TRBV7-2 to TRBJ2-2, with D possibly called TRBD1 or TRBD2 (5 bases each). V lost 11 bases to trimming and J lost 1 base, with 26 bases between them. CDR1 SGHTA and CDR2 FQGNSA come from the germline V gene. CDR3 length: 18 residues. This chain's CDR3 is CAGTSGPTKAVNTGELFF. The CDR3 nucleotides are TGTGCCGGCACCTCGGGACCAACAAAAGCAGTGAACACCGGGGAGCTGTTTTTT.

The rearrangement links TRBV19 to TRBJ1-1; D is perhaps TRBD1 (6 bases). The CDR3 totals 13 residues. V was pared by 2 bases and J by 8 bases, with 12 bases between. The germline V gene has CDR1 LNHDA and CDR2 SQIVND (reference sequence). CDR3 sequence (DNA): TGTGCCAGTAGTATATTCGGCAGGGGAGAAGCTTTCTTT. Its protein product is CASSIFGRGEAFF.

This clonotype has ten or more counts. V and J are TRBV12-3 or TRBV12-4 and TRBJ2-6; a weak D match, TRBD2 (5 bases). The CDR3 runs to 16 residues. V lost 2 bases and J lost 0, with 8 bases in between. The CDR3 loop is CASSLSGSSGANVLTF. The CDR3 nucleotides are TGTGCCAGCAGTTTAAGCGGAAGCTCTGGGGCCAACGTCCTGACTTTC.

Only one count was recorded for this clonotype. V and J are TRBV6-5 and TRBJ1-1; TRBD1 matches at 10 bases. The CDR3 has 14 amino acids. Trimming removed 2 bases from V and 11 bases from J; junction bases left unmatched: 8. Germline lookup yields CDR1 MNHEY and CDR2 SVGAGI. CDR3 nucleotides: TGTGCCAGCAGTTACACCCGGGACAGGGGATCGGCTTTCTTT. Translating it yields CASSYTRDRGSAFF.

The sample holds many counts of this clonotype. J is TRBJ1-2 and V is TRBV14, with 7 bases identical to TRBD1. Per the germline V gene, CDR1 is SGHDN and CDR2 is FVKESK. This CDR3 spans 16 amino acids. V dropped 3 bases and J dropped 8; count of bases not matched to a gene: 15. Written as DNA, the CDR3 is TGTGCCAGCAGCCAGGATGGGACAGACCACGGGGACGGCTACACCTTC. Its protein product is CASSQDGTDHGDGYTF.

In this sample, this clonotype turned up many times. The V gene is TRBV30, the J gene TRBJ2-2, with D perhaps matching TRBD2 (6 bases). Germline-derived CDR1 and CDR2 are GTSNPN and SVGIG (reference sequence). V gave up 1 base and J gave up 5 bases, with 11 bases separating them. This CDR3 comprises 14 residues. In nucleotides, the CDR3 is TGTGCCTGGAGTGACGGGAGCTCTACCGGGGAGCTGTTTTTT. As protein: CAWSDGSSTGELFF.

This clonotype has at least ten counts. The chain combines TRBV19 with TRBJ2-5; TRBD1 might be the D (7 bases). V was trimmed by 3 bases and J by 5 bases, leaving 13 bases between them. The CDR3 contains 14 residues. Germline V gives CDR1 LNHDA, CDR2 SQIVND (reference sequence). The CDR3 region has the DNA TGTGCCAGTAGTATGGCAGGGGGGCCGGAGACCCAGTACTTC. Amino acids: CASSMAGGPETQYF.

This clonotype showed up many times. The gene calls are TRBV9 and TRBJ1-2; TRBD1 matches at 8 bases. Trimming cost V 4 bases and J 6 bases; bases outside gene matches: 8. Germline lookup yields CDR1 SGDLS and CDR2 YYNGEE. This CDR3 has 14 residues. CDR3 nucleotides: TGTGCCAGCAGCCAGACGACAGGGGAGGATGGCTACACCTTC. Translating gives CASSQTTGEDGYTF.